The table lists the clone carrying this TCR beta chain with a count of one. The record originates from a study of cytomegalovirus exposure and HLA in healthy donors. PCR primers comprised 60 Vbeta and 13 Jbeta primers. Method: immunoSEQ multiplex PCR; TCRdb's copy keeps in-frame clones and lacks some. This sample has roughly 80,000 clones, with more than 60% found just once. Germline values: CDR1 SGHTA, CDR2 FQGNSA. V lost 2 bases, J lost 0 bases, and 13 bases lay in between. This CDR3 has 16 amino acids. The origin of this receptor is a male donor in good health and CMV-seropositive. The sequenced material came from PBMCs. This sequence joins TRBV7-2 and TRBJ1-2; D gene uncertain. The CDR3 DNA is TGTGCCAGCAGCTTATTCAGAAGTTCCGCTAACTATGGCTACACCTTC. Translating it yields CASSLFRSSANYGYTF.